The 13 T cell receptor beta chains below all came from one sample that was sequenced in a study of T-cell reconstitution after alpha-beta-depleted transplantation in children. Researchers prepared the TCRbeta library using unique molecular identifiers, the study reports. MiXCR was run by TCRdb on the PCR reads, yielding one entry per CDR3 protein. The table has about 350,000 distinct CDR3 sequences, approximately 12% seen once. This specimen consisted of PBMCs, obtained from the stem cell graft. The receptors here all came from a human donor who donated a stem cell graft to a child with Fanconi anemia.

CDR3 coding DNA: TGTGCCAGCAGCCAAGATGCAAAGAACGAGCAGTACTTC. Translation: CASSQDAKNEQYF. V gene TRBV3-1 combines with J gene TRBJ2-7; D is unresolved. The CDR3 is 13 residues long. The germline V and J ends were trimmed by 0 bases and 5 bases, with 8 bases remaining between them. Germline CDR1 reads LGHDT; CDR2 reads YNNKEL (reference sequence).

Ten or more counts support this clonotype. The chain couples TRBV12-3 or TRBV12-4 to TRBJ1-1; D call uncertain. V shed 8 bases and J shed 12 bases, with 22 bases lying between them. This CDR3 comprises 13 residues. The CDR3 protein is CASGLNLRTYPFF. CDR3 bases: TGTGCCAGCGGCCTTAATTTAAGAACCTACCCTTTCTTT.

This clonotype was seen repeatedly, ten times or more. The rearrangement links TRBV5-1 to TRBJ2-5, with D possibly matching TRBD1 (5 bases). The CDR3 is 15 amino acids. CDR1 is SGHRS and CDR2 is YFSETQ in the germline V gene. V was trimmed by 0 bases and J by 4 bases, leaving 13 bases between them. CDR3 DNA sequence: TGCGCCAGCAGCTTGGCCAGGGCTCGCGGAGAGACCCAGTACTTC. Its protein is CASSLARARGETQYF. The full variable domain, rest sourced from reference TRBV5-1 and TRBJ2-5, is KAGVTQTPRYLIKTRGQQVTLSCSPISGHRSVSWYQQTPGQGLQFLFEYFSETQRNKGNFPGRFSGRQFSNSRSEMNVSTLELGDSALYLCASSLARARGETQYFGPGTRLLVL.

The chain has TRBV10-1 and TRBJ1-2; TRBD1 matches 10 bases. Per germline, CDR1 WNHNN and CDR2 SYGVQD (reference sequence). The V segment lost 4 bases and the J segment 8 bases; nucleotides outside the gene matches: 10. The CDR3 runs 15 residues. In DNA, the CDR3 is TGCGCCAGCAGTGTGGACAGGGGGAACACGAGAGGCTACACCTTC. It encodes CASSVDRGNTRGYTF.

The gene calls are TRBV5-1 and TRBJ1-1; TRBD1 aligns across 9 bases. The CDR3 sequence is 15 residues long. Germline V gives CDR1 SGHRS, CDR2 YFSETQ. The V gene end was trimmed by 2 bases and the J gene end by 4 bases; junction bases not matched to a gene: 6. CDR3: CASSFTGGRSTEAFF. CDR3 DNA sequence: TGCGCCAGCAGCTTTACAGGGGGCAGGAGCACTGAAGCTTTCTTT.

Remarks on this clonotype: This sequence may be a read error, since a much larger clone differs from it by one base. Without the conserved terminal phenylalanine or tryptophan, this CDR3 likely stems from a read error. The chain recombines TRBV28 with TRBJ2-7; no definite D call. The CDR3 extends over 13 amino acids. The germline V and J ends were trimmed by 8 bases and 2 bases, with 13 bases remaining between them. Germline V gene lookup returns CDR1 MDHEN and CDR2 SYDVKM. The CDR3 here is CASSTGPTYEQYA. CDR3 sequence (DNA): TGTGCCAGCTCGACCGGGCCGACCTACGAGCAGTACGCC.

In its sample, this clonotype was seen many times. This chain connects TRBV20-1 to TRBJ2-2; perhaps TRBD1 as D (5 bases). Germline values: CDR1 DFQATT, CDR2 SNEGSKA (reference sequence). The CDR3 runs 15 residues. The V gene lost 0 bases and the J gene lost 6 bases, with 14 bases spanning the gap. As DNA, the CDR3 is TGCAGTGCTAGAGATCGAAAGGGGCCCGCCGGGGAGCTGTTTTTT. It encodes CSARDRKGPAGELFF.

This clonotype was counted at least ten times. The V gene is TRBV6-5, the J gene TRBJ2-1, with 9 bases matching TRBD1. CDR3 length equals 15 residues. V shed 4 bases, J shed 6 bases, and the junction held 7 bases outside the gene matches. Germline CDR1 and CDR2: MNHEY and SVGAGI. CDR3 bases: TGTGCCAGCAGTTCGACAGGGGGGGTCGGCAATGAGCAGTTCTTC. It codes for CASSSTGGVGNEQFF.

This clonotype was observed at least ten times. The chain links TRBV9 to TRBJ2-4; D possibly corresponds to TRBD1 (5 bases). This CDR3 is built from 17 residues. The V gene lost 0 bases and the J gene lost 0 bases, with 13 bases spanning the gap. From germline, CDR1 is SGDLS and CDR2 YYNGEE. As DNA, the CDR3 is TGTGCCAGCAGCGTAGAAGGGGCAACACTAGCCAAAAACATTCAGTACTTC. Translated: CASSVEGATLAKNIQYF.

Written as DNA, the CDR3 is TGTGCCAGCAGAAAGGACGGCCCTTACGAGCAGTACGTC. Residues: CASRKDGPYEQYV. The chain links TRBV2 to TRBJ2-7; D gene uncertain. The CDR3 is 13 amino acids. Per germline, CDR1 SNHLY and CDR2 FYNNEI. Trimming took off 6 bases at V and 4 bases at J, with 13 bases between the two ends.

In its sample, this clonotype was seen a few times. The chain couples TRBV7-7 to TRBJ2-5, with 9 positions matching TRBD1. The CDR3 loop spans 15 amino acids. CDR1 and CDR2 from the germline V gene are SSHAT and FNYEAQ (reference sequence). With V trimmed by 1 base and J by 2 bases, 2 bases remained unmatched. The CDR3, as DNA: TGTGCCAGCAGCTTAGACAGGGGGCGGCAAGAGACCCAGTACTTC. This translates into CASSLDRGRQETQYF.

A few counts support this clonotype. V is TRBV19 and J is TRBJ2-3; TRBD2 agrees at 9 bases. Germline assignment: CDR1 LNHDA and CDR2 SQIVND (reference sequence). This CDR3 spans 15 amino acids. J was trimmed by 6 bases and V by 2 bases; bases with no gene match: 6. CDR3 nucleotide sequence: TGTGCCAGTAGTATACGGCGGGGGGGTTTCGATACGCAGTATTTT. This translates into CASSIRRGGFDTQYF.

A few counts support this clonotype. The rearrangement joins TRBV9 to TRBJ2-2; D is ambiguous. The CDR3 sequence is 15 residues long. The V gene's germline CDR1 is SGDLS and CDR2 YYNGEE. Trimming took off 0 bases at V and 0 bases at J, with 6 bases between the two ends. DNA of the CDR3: TGTGCCAGCAGCGTAGTCAGTTCGAACACCGGGGAGCTGTTTTTT. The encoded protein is CASSVVSSNTGELFF.